These 25 T cell receptor beta chains originate from one sample sequenced in a study of T cell responses to AZD1222 COVID-19 vaccine. Assay used: immunoSEQ multiplex PCR; TCRdb lists only in-frame clones, some missing. The profile shows about 110,000 clones, about 92% of them singletons. Sample: peripheral blood, taken on day 0 of MenACWY control vaccination. These receptors were collected from an adult in good health.

This chain connects TRBV10-3 to TRBJ2-7; D is unclear. The germline V gene encodes CDR1 ENHRY and CDR2 SYGVKD. The CDR3 sequence is 14 residues long. V lost 0 bases to trimming and J lost 3 bases, with 9 bases between them. CDR3 in DNA: TGTGCCATCAGTGAGTCGACACAGAACTACGAGCAGTACTTC. This codes for CAISESTQNYEQYF.

The chain recombines TRBV19 with TRBJ2-1, with D hard to call. Germline-derived CDR1 and CDR2 are LNHDA and SQIVND (reference sequence). Trimming removed 5 bases from V and 4 bases from J, with 3 bases in between. The CDR3 extends over 11 amino acids. The CDR3: CASSYYNEQFF. Written as DNA, the CDR3 is TGTGCCAGTAGTTATTACAATGAGCAGTTCTTC.

The gene calls are TRBV5-1 and TRBJ2-3; maybe TRBD2 (6 bases). The CDR3 contains 14 residues. Germline loops: CDR1 SGHRS, CDR2 YFSETQ. The V end was cut by 3 bases, the J end by 0 bases, with 8 bases between. This chain's CDR3 is CASSWGTSTDTQYF. The DNA of the CDR3 is TGCGCCAGCAGCTGGGGGACTAGCACAGATACGCAGTATTTT.

V and J are TRBV12-3 or TRBV12-4 and TRBJ1-1; 8 positions match TRBD1. V dropped 5 bases and J dropped 6; count of bases not matched to a gene: 5. The CDR3 spans 13 residues. The CDR3 sequence: CASSGQGGAEAFF. The CDR3 DNA sequence: TGTGCCAGCAGTGGACAGGGAGGAGCTGAAGCTTTCTTT.

In the case of this clone: Its ends do not fully match the called genes, so a read error is possible. This sequence joins TRBV7-7 and TRBJ2-2; TRBD1 matches at 7 bases. There are 14 residues in the CDR3. The germline V gene has CDR1 SSHAT and CDR2 FNYEAQ (reference sequence). The CDR3 bases are TGTGCTAGCAGCTCCCGGGACAGTACCGGGGAGCTGTTTTTT. This translates into CASSSRDSTGELFF.

The chain has TRBV2 and TRBJ1-1; D perhaps matches TRBD1 (5 bases). Germline lookup yields CDR1 SNHLY and CDR2 FYNNEI. Trimming stripped 10 bases from V and 1 base from J, with 13 bases between. The CDR3 has 13 residues. CDR3 DNA sequence: TGTGCCACCGGGGGAGCGGGGAACACTGAAGCTTTCTTT. Translating gives CATGGAGNTEAFF.

The chain couples TRBV4-1 to TRBJ1-5; no firm D call. The germline V gene has CDR1 MGHRA and CDR2 YSYEKL. V was trimmed by 0 bases and J by 0 bases, leaving 12 bases between them. The CDR3 spans 17 residues. For the CDR3, the DNA is TGCGCCAGCAGCCAAGATTCAATTAGGGCTAGCAATCAGCCCCAGCATTTT. It encodes CASSQDSIRASNQPQHF.

The rearrangement links TRBV11-2 to TRBJ1-2; D is undetermined. V lost 5 bases, J lost 2 bases, and 12 bases lay in between. CDR1 and CDR2 from the germline V gene are SGHAT and FQNNGV. The CDR3 loop spans 14 amino acids. The CDR3 bases are TGTGCCAGCAGCCTTACACCTCCAAACTATGGCTACACCTTC. Encoded protein: CASSLTPPNYGYTF.

This chain uses TRBV3-1 (or the pseudogene TRBV3-2) with TRBJ2-2, with a tentative D call TRBD1 (6 bases). Trimming stripped 4 bases from V and 5 bases from J, with 17 bases between. This CDR3 spans 16 amino acids. From germline, CDR1 is LGHDT and CDR2 YNNKEL (reference sequence). The CDR3 DNA follows: TGTGCCAGCAGCCGAAGACGGACAGACTATACCGGGGAGCTGTTTTTT. It specifies CASSRRRTDYTGELFF.

This clone was seen a single time. The genes are TRBV19 and TRBJ2-2, with D perhaps given as TRBD1 or TRBD2 (6 bases each). Germline values: CDR1 LNHDA, CDR2 SQIVND (reference sequence). The CDR3 has 16 amino acids. Trimming took off 3 bases at V and 1 base at J, with 12 bases between the two ends. The CDR3 protein is CASSIWRGMNTGELFF. For the CDR3, the DNA is TGTGCCAGTAGTATTTGGAGGGGGATGAACACCGGGGAGCTGTTTTTT.

V gene TRBV27 combines with J gene TRBJ2-2; the D gene could be TRBD1 or TRBD2 (6 bases each). This CDR3 comprises 13 residues. Germline CDR1 MNHEY, CDR2 SMNVEV (reference sequence). V lost 7 bases and J 5 bases, leaving 11 bases between the germline ends. CDR3 sequence reads: CASNLGGTGELFF. CDR3 DNA: TGTGCCAGCAACTTAGGGGGGACCGGGGAGCTGTTTTTT.

The chain couples TRBV9 to TRBJ1-5; perhaps TRBD1 as D (6 bases). Germline CDR1 and CDR2: SGDLS and YYNGEE. The CDR3 is made up of 15 amino acids. V was shortened by 0 bases and J by 7 bases, with 14 bases between the two germline ends. The CDR3 here is CASSVDTGKGQPQHF. The CDR3, as DNA: TGTGCCAGCAGCGTAGACACAGGGAAAGGCCAGCCCCAGCATTTT.

The V and J genes are TRBV6-2 or TRBV6-3 and TRBJ1-1; D gene ambiguous. The CDR3 has 12 amino acids. Trimming shortened V by 3 bases and J by 5 bases, and 7 bases separated the two germline ends. Germline V gene data show CDR1 as MNHEY and CDR2 as SVGEGT. The CDR3 DNA reads TGTGCCAGCAGTTATGGGGTAACTGAAGCTTTCTTT. Amino acid sequence: CASSYGVTEAFF.

This clone is a singleton in its sample. The genes are TRBV7-2 and TRBJ1-1, with TRBD1 as a possible D gene (6 bases). The V gene's germline CDR1 is SGHTA and CDR2 FQGNSA. The CDR3 is made up of 15 amino acids. The V end lost 8 bases, the J end lost 0 bases, and 16 bases lay between the germline ends. CDR3 coding DNA: TGTGCCAGCCGAGTGGACAGAACTCTGAACACTGAAGCTTTCTTT. This sequence encodes CASRVDRTLNTEAFF.

This clone occurred once. The J gene is TRBJ2-7, the V gene TRBV5-1, with D unclear. Germline V gene lookup returns CDR1 SGHRS and CDR2 YFSETQ. Trimming stripped 1 base from V and 3 bases from J, with 5 bases between. This CDR3 has 12 amino acids. The DNA for the CDR3 is TGCGCCAGCAGCTTGAGGGTCTACGAGCAGTACTTC. It yields the protein CASSLRVYEQYF. Supplemented by reference TRBV5-1 and TRBJ2-7, the full variable domain reads KAGVTQTPRYLIKTRGQQVTLSCSPISGHRSVSWYQQTPGQGLQFLFEYFSETQRNKGNFPGRFSGRQFSNSRSEMNVSTLELGDSALYLCASSLRVYEQYFGPGTRLTVT.

The V gene is TRBV9, the J gene TRBJ1-2, with TRBD1 as a possible D gene (5 bases). CDR1 and CDR2 (germline): SGDLS, YYNGEE. Trimming took 0 bases from V and 5 from J, leaving 11 bases between them. This CDR3 contains 14 residues. CDR3 residues: CASSVGEGMYGYTF. The CDR3 DNA follows: TGTGCCAGCAGCGTAGGGGAGGGGATGTATGGCTACACCTTC.

The chain uses TRBV20-1 and TRBJ1-6, with 7 bases matching TRBD1. CDR1 DFQATT and CDR2 SNEGSKA come from the germline V gene (reference sequence). The CDR3 spans 16 residues. Trimming removed 3 bases from V and 4 bases from J; junction bases left unmatched: 9. CDR3 DNA sequence: TGCAGTGCTAGTACTACCTCGGGACAGTATAATTCACCCCTCCACTTT. Its protein is CSASTTSGQYNSPLHF.

This sequence joins TRBV6-5 and TRBJ2-7, with TRBD2 matching over 11 bases. The germline CDR1 and CDR2 sequences are MNHEY and SVGAGI. The CDR3 is 14 amino acids. Trimming removed 6 bases from V and 4 bases from J; junction bases left unmatched: 5. The CDR3 loop reads CASRITSGGYEQYF. The CDR3 bases are TGTGCCAGCAGAATCACTAGCGGGGGATACGAGCAGTACTTC.

The V gene is TRBV18, the J gene TRBJ1-4; TRBD1 aligns across 12 bases. The CDR3 spans 15 residues. Germline V gene sequence: CDR1 KGHSH, CDR2 LQKENI. The junction had 4 bases not matched to a gene; V was cut back by 3 bases and J by 8 bases. This CDR3 is CASSPPGTGGEKLFF. The CDR3 DNA is TGTGCCAGCTCACCTCCGGGGACAGGGGGCGAAAAACTGTTTTTT.

This chain joins TRBV19 and TRBJ2-7, with D uncertain. Trimming stripped 1 base from V and 2 bases from J, with 12 bases between. This CDR3 is 15 amino acids long. Germline CDR1 and CDR2: LNHDA and SQIVND (reference sequence). The CDR3 reads CASSIVPGVTYEQYF. CDR3 in DNA: TGTGCCAGTAGTATAGTCCCAGGAGTGACCTACGAGCAGTACTTC.

The chain couples TRBV6-5 to TRBJ1-1; D unclear. V gave up 10 bases and J gave up 5 bases, with 14 bases separating them. Germline lookup yields CDR1 MNHEY and CDR2 SVGAGI. This CDR3 spans 12 amino acids. CDR3 nucleotides: TGTGCCACCAGCTGGGGTGGGACTGAAGCTTTCTTT. This gives the protein CATSWGGTEAFF.

V usage is TRBV9 and J usage is TRBJ1-2, with 9 positions matching TRBD1. This CDR3 is built from 14 residues. CDR1 is SGDLS and CDR2 is YYNGEE in the germline V gene. J lost 8 bases, V lost 3 bases, and 8 bases had no gene match. The CDR3 DNA reads TGTGCCAGCAGCGCCCCTCACAGGGGGCAAGGCTACACCTTC. Residues: CASSAPHRGQGYTF.

This clone was counted once. The chain joins TRBV30 to TRBJ2-7; 7 positions match TRBD2. The trim removed 0 bases at V and 6 bases at J, leaving 2 bases unmatched. This CDR3 is built from 12 residues. Per germline, CDR1 GTSNPN and CDR2 SVGIG (reference sequence). CDR3 amino acids: CAWSVGLVEQYF. The CDR3 DNA follows: TGTGCCTGGAGTGTAGGACTAGTCGAGCAGTACTTC.

The chain couples TRBV12-3 or TRBV12-4 to TRBJ1-5, with TRBD1 matching 7 bases. The trim removed 6 bases at V and 4 bases at J, leaving 3 bases unmatched. The CDR3 contains 13 residues. The DNA of the CDR3 is TGTGCCAGCAGGCCGACAGGGAATCAGCCCCAGCATTTT. Translating it yields CASRPTGNQPQHF.

The J gene is TRBJ2-1, the V gene TRBV5-1; TRBD2 aligns across 9 bases. The CDR3 length is 15 residues. CDR1 is SGHRS, CDR2 YFSETQ, per germline. V gave up 0 bases and J gave up 4 bases; unmatched junction bases: 2. CDR3 sequence: CASSLASGVYNEQFF. The DNA of the CDR3 is TGCGCCAGCAGCTTGGCTAGCGGGGTTTACAATGAGCAGTTCTTC.